The 12 T cell receptor beta chains in this list originate from one sample, sequenced in a study of OX40 agonist ivuxolimab in advanced cancers. Clones were read by immunoSEQ multiplex PCR, and TCRdb kept only the in-frame ones, dropping some. The sample has over 55,000 clones, 70% to 90% seen once. Source: CD4+ or CD8+ T cells sorted from blood, taken in a trial of the OX40 agonist ivuxolimab. These receptors were collected from an adult with an advanced solid tumor such as melanoma, head and neck, liver or kidney cancer.

This chain uses TRBV20-1 with TRBJ1-1, with no clear D. V was pared by 6 bases and J by 6 bases, with 11 bases between. Germline values: CDR1 DFQATT, CDR2 SNEGSKA (reference sequence). The CDR3 loop spans 11 amino acids. CDR3 residues: CSARGEAEAFF. Written as DNA, the CDR3 is TGCAGTGCGCGCGGAGAGGCTGAAGCTTTCTTT.

This rearrangement joins TRBV2 to TRBJ2-6, with D uncertain. Trimming took off 1 base at V and 0 bases at J, with 4 bases between the two ends. Per the germline V gene, CDR1 is SNHLY and CDR2 is FYNNEI. This CDR3 spans 15 amino acids. The CDR3 here is CASSEGDSGANVLTF. DNA of the CDR3: TGTGCCAGCAGTGAAGGGGACTCTGGGGCCAACGTCCTGACTTTC.

J is TRBJ2-1 and V is TRBV4-1; no firm D call. The length of the CDR3 is 15 residues. V lost 0 bases to trimming and J lost 5 bases, with 11 bases between them. CDR1 is MGHRA, CDR2 YSYEKL, per germline. CDR3 region: CASSQESYWNNEQFF. The CDR3 DNA follows: TGCGCCAGCAGCCAAGAGTCGTACTGGAACAATGAGCAGTTCTTC.

The chain carries TRBV14 and TRBJ2-1; 8 positions match TRBD2. The CDR3 is 14 residues long. J lost 6 bases, V lost 5 bases, and 6 bases had no gene match. Per the germline V gene, CDR1 is SGHDN and CDR2 is FVKESK. CDR3 DNA sequence: TGTGCCAGCAGCGCGACTAGCGTAATCAATGAGCAGTTCTTC. Amino acids: CASSATSVINEQFF.

V gene TRBV6-5 combines with J gene TRBJ1-2; 7 nucleotides match TRBD1. The junction had 17 bases not matched to a gene; V was cut back by 5 bases and J by 14 bases. Germline lookup yields CDR1 MNHEY and CDR2 SVGAGI. The CDR3 runs 14 residues. The CDR3 loop reads CASSALTWEGQVTF. CDR3 DNA: TGTGCCAGCAGTGCCCTTACGTGGGAAGGACAGGTGACCTTC.

The chain carries TRBV5-1 and TRBJ1-1, with D perhaps matching TRBD1 (5 bases). The CDR3 length is 17 residues. Trimming took 4 bases from V and 6 from J, leaving 25 bases between them. CDR1 is SGHRS, CDR2 YFSETQ, per germline. The CDR3 DNA follows: TGCGCCAGCAGCCTGGGCTCCGTTGATTTGGTGGGGGCTGAAGCTTTCTTT. The encoded protein is CASSLGSVDLVGAEAFF.

The chain links TRBV27 to TRBJ1-5; D gene uncertain. The CDR3 has 14 amino acids. Germline V gives CDR1 MNHEY, CDR2 SMNVEV (reference sequence). V lost 2 bases and J lost 6, with 11 bases in between. The CDR3 nucleotides are TGTGCCAGCAGTTTAGCCTCCCCGGGTCAGCCCCAGCATTTT. Amino acids: CASSLASPGQPQHF.

In this sample, this clone turned up a few times. This chain uses TRBV7-2 with TRBJ1-2; D may be TRBD1 (5 bases). This CDR3 has 13 amino acids. Trimming took off 7 bases at V and 4 bases at J, with 13 bases between the two ends. The germline V gene has CDR1 SGHTA and CDR2 FQGNSA. CDR3 sequence reads: CASTPGPSYGYTF. The CDR3 DNA reads as TGTGCCAGCACCCCAGGGCCTAGCTATGGCTACACCTTC.

V gene TRBV15 combines with J gene TRBJ2-7; D uncertain. There are 14 residues in the CDR3. V was cut by 0 bases and J by 0 bases, with 6 bases left in between. CDR1 and CDR2 (germline): LNHNV, YYDKDF (reference sequence). CDR3 in DNA: TGTGCCACCAGCAGAGATACAGTCTCCTACGAGCAGTACTTC. It encodes CATSRDTVSYEQYF.

This clone showed up just a few times. The chain employs TRBV28 and TRBJ1-5; TRBD1 is a possible D gene (5 bases). CDR1 and CDR2 from the germline V gene are MDHEN and SYDVKM. Trimming left V 8 bases short and J 1 base short, with 6 bases between. The CDR3 has 12 amino acids. CDR3 nucleotide sequence: TGTGCCAGCGGGGGGAGCAATCAGCCCCAGCATTTT. It encodes CASGGSNQPQHF.

The J gene is TRBJ1-2, the V gene TRBV25-1, with 8 bases aligning to TRBD1. Looked up from germline, CDR1 is MGHDK and CDR2 is SYGVNS. This CDR3 is 15 amino acids long. Germline trimming cut 1 base from V and 8 bases from J; bases unmatched to any gene: 9. The CDR3 sequence is CASSESGQAPRGYTF. The CDR3 bases are TGTGCCAGCAGTGAATCGGGACAGGCCCCAAGGGGCTACACCTTC.

This clone appeared a single time. The J gene is TRBJ2-5, the V gene TRBV4-2, with 9 positions matching TRBD1. The CDR3 has 20 residues. Germline V CDR1 and CDR2: LGHNA, YNFKEQ. V shed 0 bases, J shed 5 bases, and the junction held 19 bases outside the gene matches. CDR3 coding DNA: TGTGCCAGCAGCCAAGATCCGCCCTCCGGGACAGGGAATTTGGGGGAGACCCAGTACTTC. Its protein product is CASSQDPPSGTGNLGETQYF.